Presented here are 25 T cell receptor beta chains from one specimen sequenced in a study of blood T cell repertoires in COVID-19. Measured with immunoSEQ multiplex PCR; TCRdb has only the in-frame clones, and not every one. The profile shows 300,000 or so clones, roughly nine tenths of them singletons. The sample consisted of PBMCs or T cells enriched from blood (not recorded which). All receptors come from a woman aged 50 to 60 who had been exposed to COVID-19.

This rearrangement joins TRBV5-6 to TRBJ2-7; D remains ambiguous. This CDR3 is 14 amino acids long. Germline V gene data show CDR1 as SGHDT and CDR2 as YYEEEE. V was trimmed by 1 base and J by 3 bases, leaving 11 bases between them. CDR3 DNA sequence: TGTGCCAGCAGCTTGAATCGCGGCAACTACGAGCAGTACTTC. Translation: CASSLNRGNYEQYF.

This sequence joins TRBV27 and TRBJ2-5, with 10 bases matching TRBD2. Germline assignment: CDR1 MNHEY and CDR2 SMNVEV (reference sequence). The CDR3 covers 19 residues. V dropped 3 bases and J dropped 3; count of bases not matched to a gene: 16. Here the CDR3 DNA reads TGTGCCAGCAGTTTTCTTTTTGGTAGCGGGGGGCCGAGGGAAGAGACCCAGTACTTC. Translated, it gives CASSFLFGSGGPREETQYF.

V gene TRBV14 combines with J gene TRBJ1-1; 7 bases align to TRBD1. V trimming: 5 bases; J trimming: 5 bases; junction bases outside the gene matches: 11. This CDR3 comprises 15 residues. Germline V lookup: CDR1 SGHDN, CDR2 FVKESK. DNA for the CDR3: TGTGCCAGCAGCACCCACAGGGGAATGGGGACTGAAGCTTTCTTT. Translating it yields CASSTHRGMGTEAFF. Full variable domain (missing parts from reference TRBV14 and TRBJ1-1): EAGVTQFPSHSVIEKGQTVTLRCDPISGHDNLYWYRRVMGKEIKFLLHFVKESKQDESGMPNNRFLAERTGGTYSTLKVQPAELEDSGVYFCASSTHRGMGTEAFFGQGTRLTVV.

The rearrangement joins TRBV4-2 to TRBJ1-2, with D perhaps TRBD1 (5 bases). The CDR3 consists of 15 residues. V dropped 2 bases and J dropped 4 bases, with 14 bases sitting between them. Germline values: CDR1 LGHNA, CDR2 YNFKEQ. CDR3 nucleotides: TGTGCCAGCAGCCAAACGAAAGGGGCCAGCTATGGCTACACCTTC. Translating gives CASSQTKGASYGYTF.

The genes are TRBV4-1 and TRBJ1-1, with D hard to call. This CDR3 spans 14 amino acids. Germline-derived CDR1 and CDR2 are MGHRA and YSYEKL. Trimming removed 0 bases at V and 0 bases at J, with 5 bases between. CDR3 sequence reads: CASSQDPMNTEAFF. CDR3 sequence (DNA): TGCGCCAGCAGCCAAGATCCCATGAACACTGAAGCTTTCTTT.

The CDR3 region has the DNA TGCGCCAGCAGCTTGGGGGGTCGGCAGGGTCGGTCAGATACGCAGTATTTT. Amino acids: CASSLGGRQGRSDTQYF. The chain has TRBV5-1 and TRBJ2-3; D may be TRBD1 (5 bases). V dropped 0 bases and J dropped 4 bases, with 18 bases sitting between them. CDR3 length: 17 amino acids. Per the germline V gene, CDR1 is SGHRS and CDR2 is YFSETQ.

The J gene is TRBJ2-3, the V gene TRBV7-8, with a tentative D call TRBD2 (5 bases). Germline assignment: CDR1 SGHVS and CDR2 FQNEAQ. Trimming shortened V by 1 base and J by 2 bases, and 13 bases separated the two germline ends. This CDR3 is 16 amino acids long. The CDR3 loop is CASSLVITSTTDTQYF. The CDR3, as DNA: TGTGCCAGCAGCTTAGTAATAACTAGTACCACAGATACGCAGTATTTT. The whole variable domain, filled in from reference TRBV7-8 and TRBJ2-3, reads GAGVSQSPRYKVAKRGQDVALRCDPISGHVSLFWYQQALGQGPEFLTYFQNEAQLDKSGLPSDRFFAERPEGSVSTLKIQRTQQEDSAVYLCASSLVITSTTDTQYFGPGTRLTVL.

The gene calls are TRBV6-1 and TRBJ2-4; TRBD1 matches 7 bases. Germline CDR1 reads MNHNS; CDR2 reads SASEGT. Trimming removed 2 bases from V and 3 bases from J; junction bases left unmatched: 4. This CDR3 has 15 amino acids. CDR3 sequence (DNA): TGTGCCAGCAGTGAAACACAGGGGAGCAAAAACATTCAGTACTTC. It encodes CASSETQGSKNIQYF.

The chain links TRBV28 to TRBJ1-5; 7 bases align to TRBD1. With V trimmed by 3 bases and J by 12 bases, 2 bases remained unmatched. The CDR3 runs to 11 residues. The germline gives CDR1 MDHEN, CDR2 SYDVKM. CDR3 protein: CASSFNRGQHF. The CDR3 DNA is TGTGCCAGCAGTTTCAACAGGGGCCAGCATTTT.

The rearrangement uses TRBV7-2 and TRBJ1-2; tentatively, D is TRBD1 (6 bases). V lost 5 bases and J lost 4, with 14 bases in between. This CDR3 region has 14 residues. CDR1 SGHTA and CDR2 FQGNSA come from the germline V gene. This chain's CDR3 is CASSPQGDAYGYTF. The CDR3 DNA reads as TGTGCCAGCAGCCCACAGGGAGACGCCTATGGCTACACCTTC.

The genes are TRBV7-8 and TRBJ2-3; D might be TRBD1 (6 bases). This CDR3 contains 15 residues. V shed 3 bases and J shed 0 bases, with 10 bases lying between them. Germline CDR1 SGHVS, CDR2 FQNEAQ. The CDR3 loop is CASSLLDSSTDTQYF. CDR3 DNA: TGTGCCAGCAGCTTGTTGGACAGTAGCACAGATACGCAGTATTTT.

This rearrangement joins TRBV6-1 to TRBJ2-7; D possibly corresponds to TRBD2 (5 bases). Germline CDR1 is MNHNS and CDR2 is SASEGT. The CDR3 contains 16 residues. Trimming cost V 4 bases and J 1 base, with 17 bases left between them. The CDR3 DNA reads as TGTGCCAGCAGTGCCCTGGGCCTGGGAGCGTCCTACGAGCAGTACTTC. This sequence encodes CASSALGLGASYEQYF.

This clone was found once. The rearrangement uses TRBV5-8 and TRBJ2-1, with 8 bases aligning to TRBD2. V was clipped by 2 bases and J by 7 bases; unmatched bases: 2. This CDR3 has 13 amino acids. Germline lookup yields CDR1 SGHTS and CDR2 YDEGEE. The DNA of the CDR3 is TGTGCCAGCAGCTTTAGCGGGGAGAATGAGCAGTTCTTC. The encoded protein is CASSFSGENEQFF.

The rearrangement links TRBV5-4 to TRBJ1-2; TRBD1 agrees at 9 bases. Germline V lookup: CDR1 SGHNT, CDR2 YYREEE (reference sequence). The CDR3 has 16 residues. Unmatched junction bases numbered 11, after V lost 4 bases and J lost 4 bases. The CDR3 coding sequence is TGTGCCAGCAGCGCTGAAACAGGGGGCGCTGCCTATGGCTACACCTTC. Protein: CASSAETGGAAYGYTF.

The chain couples TRBV7-9 to TRBJ2-7; TRBD1 matches at 8 bases. Germline-derived CDR1 and CDR2 are SEHNR and FQNEAQ (reference sequence). V was clipped by 2 bases and J by 6 bases; unmatched bases: 6. This CDR3 spans 14 amino acids. CDR3 amino acids: CASSLSGQGAEQYF. CDR3 nucleotide sequence: TGTGCCAGCAGCTTATCAGGACAGGGAGCCGAGCAGTACTTC.

The chain uses TRBV6-1 and TRBJ1-2; no definite D call. From germline, CDR1 is MNHNS and CDR2 SASEGT. Trimming shortened V by 2 bases and J by 0 bases, and 4 bases separated the two germline ends. The CDR3 consists of 13 residues. CDR3 bases: TGTGCCAGCAGTGAATTTACTAACTATGGCTACACCTTC. This sequence encodes CASSEFTNYGYTF.

The rearrangement joins TRBV19 to TRBJ1-2; 7 positions agree with TRBD1. This CDR3 has 16 residues. Germline CDR1 and CDR2: LNHDA and SQIVND (reference sequence). The V gene end was trimmed by 4 bases and the J gene end by 1 base; junction bases not matched to a gene: 9. The CDR3 sequence is CASSNGQVQFNYGYTF. CDR3 DNA: TGTGCCAGTAGTAACGGACAGGTACAATTTAACTATGGCTACACCTTC. Variable domain in full (rest from reference TRBV19 and TRBJ1-2): DGGITQSPKYLFRKEGQNVTLSCEQNLNHDAMYWYRQDPGQGLRLIYYSQIVNDFQKGDIAEGYSVSREKKESFPLTVTSAQKNPTAFYLCASSNGQVQFNYGYTFGSGTRLTVV.

This chain links TRBV29-1 with TRBJ2-5; TRBD1 might be the D (6 bases). This CDR3 contains 15 residues. Germline V gene data show CDR1 as SQVTM and CDR2 as ANQGSEA. Trimming removed 2 bases from V and 2 bases from J, with 15 bases in between. In nucleotides, the CDR3 is TGCAGCGTTGAACCGGGACAAAATATACAAGAGACCCAGTACTTC. It yields the protein CSVEPGQNIQETQYF.

The chain carries TRBV30 and TRBJ1-2, with D possibly matching TRBD1 (6 bases). CDR1 is GTSNPN and CDR2 is SVGIG in the germline V gene (reference sequence). The length of the CDR3 is 18 residues. With 0 bases removed from V and 7 bases from J, the gap between germline ends came to 27 bases. CDR3 amino acids: CAWSVHLSGTKLAVGYTF. CDR3 nucleotides: TGTGCCTGGAGTGTTCACCTATCCGGGACAAAACTGGCTGTTGGCTACACCTTC.

This chain links TRBV6-5 with TRBJ1-2; 8 nucleotides line up with TRBD1. Germline CDR1 reads MNHEY; CDR2 reads SVGAGI. J lost 1 base, V lost 7 bases, and 8 bases had no gene match. The length of the CDR3 is 15 residues. CDR3 in amino acids: CASNVGQGHNYGYTF. The CDR3 DNA reads TGTGCCAGCAACGTTGGACAGGGTCATAACTATGGCTACACCTTC.

V is TRBV28 and J is TRBJ2-1; D is possibly TRBD1 (6 bases). V shed 6 bases and J shed 1 base, with 13 bases lying between them. Germline-derived CDR1 and CDR2 are MDHEN and SYDVKM. There are 15 residues in the CDR3. The CDR3 DNA is TGTGCCAGCAGCCACCCAAGGGGGTCCTACAATGAGCAGTTCTTC. Translating it yields CASSHPRGSYNEQFF.

The CDR3 here is CASSPLTGNGAFF. In nucleotides, the CDR3 is TGTGCCAGCAGCCCGCTGACAGGCAACGGAGCTTTCTTT. The gene calls are TRBV5-4 and TRBJ1-1; tentative D call: TRBD1 (6 bases). This CDR3 contains 13 residues. V lost 4 bases, J lost 10 bases, and 17 bases lay in between. Germline CDR1 SGHNT, CDR2 YYREEE (reference sequence).

The chain links TRBV14 to TRBJ2-7; TRBD1 agrees at 8 bases. Trimming at V came to 4 bases and at J to 2 bases, leaving 1 base not matched to a gene. CDR1 and CDR2 (germline): SGHDN, FVKESK. The CDR3 length is 13 residues. DNA of the CDR3: TGTGCCAGCAGCCGGACAGGGACCTACGAGCAGTACTTC. This encodes CASSRTGTYEQYF.

The chain carries TRBV2 and TRBJ2-2; D gene unclear. The CDR3 is made up of 15 amino acids. Trimming cost V 2 bases and J 4 bases, with 11 bases left between them. Looked up from germline, CDR1 is SNHLY and CDR2 is FYNNEI. Here the CDR3 reads CASSERPRSTGELFF. In DNA form, the CDR3 reads TGTGCCAGCAGTGAAAGACCGAGGAGCACCGGGGAGCTGTTTTTT.

This clone turned up a few times. As DNA, the CDR3 is TGTGCCAGTAGCACCGCTATAGCCGGGGAGCTGTTTTTT. Protein: CASSTAIAGELFF. The genes are TRBV19 and TRBJ2-2; D gene ambiguous. The CDR3 spans 13 residues. CDR1 and CDR2 (germline): LNHDA, SQIVND (reference sequence). Trimming took off 6 bases at V and 6 bases at J, with 11 bases between the two ends.